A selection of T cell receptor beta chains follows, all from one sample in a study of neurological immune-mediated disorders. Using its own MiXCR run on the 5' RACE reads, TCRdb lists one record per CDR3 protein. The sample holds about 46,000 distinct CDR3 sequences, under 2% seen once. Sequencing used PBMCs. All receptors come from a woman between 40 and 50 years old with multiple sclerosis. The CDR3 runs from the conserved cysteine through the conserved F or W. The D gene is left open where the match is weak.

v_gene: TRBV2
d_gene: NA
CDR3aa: CANYHSTDTQYF

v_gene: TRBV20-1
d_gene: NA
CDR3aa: CSAIPDQPQHF

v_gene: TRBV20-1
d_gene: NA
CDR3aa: CSASETGSLGEQFF

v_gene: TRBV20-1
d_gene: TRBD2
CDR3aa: CSGRGGTDTQYF

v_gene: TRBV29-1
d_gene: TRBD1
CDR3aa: CSVARGQGVDTQYF

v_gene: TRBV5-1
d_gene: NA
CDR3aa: CASSQTPGDNEQFF

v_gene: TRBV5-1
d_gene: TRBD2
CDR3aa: CASSLEGGLAPDTQYF

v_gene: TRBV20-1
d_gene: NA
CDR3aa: CSARGGSKETQYF

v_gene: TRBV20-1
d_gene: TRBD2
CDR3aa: CSARRAGVNEQFF

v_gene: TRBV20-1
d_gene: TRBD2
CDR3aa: CSAQLALNRDTQYF

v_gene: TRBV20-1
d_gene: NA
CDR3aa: CSARESLFTDTQYF

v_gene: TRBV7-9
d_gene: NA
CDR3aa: CASSFRGVANEKLFF

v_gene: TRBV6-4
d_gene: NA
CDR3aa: CASSRGGSRSSYTF

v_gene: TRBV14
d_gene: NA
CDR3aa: CASSQVRNTGELFF